Described below is a single T cell receptor beta chain sequence and its context. Its antigen is as yet unknown. The donors were members of the validation cohort comprising 120 subjects, separate from the approximately 710-subject first cohort. Trimming left V 3 bases short and J 8 bases short, with 11 bases between. The CDR3 consists of 14 residues. CDR1 is LNHDA and CDR2 is SQIVND in the germline V gene (reference sequence). Repertoires were generated with immunoSEQ multiplex PCR, while TCRdb's copy carries only in-frame clones and drops some. Of 150,000 to 160,000 clones detected, about 88% appear once; the ten largest clones hold about a fifth. These data originate in a study of cytomegalovirus exposure and HLA in healthy donors. Findings of the study overall: Overall, roughly 170 TCR beta chains were annotated as cytomegalovirus-associated. For cytomegalovirus status, the classifier reportedly gave diagnoses with high specificity and sensitivity. Across donors, most TCRs were seen rarely, yet some public ones were widespread.

The source of this sequence is a man younger than 30 in good health and CMV-seropositive. Sequencing was performed on PBMCs. V is TRBV19 and J is TRBJ1-6, with no clear D. As DNA, the CDR3 is TGTGCCAGTAGTATGGCGGGTCGGGATTCACCCCTCCACTTT. Protein product: CASSMAGRDSPLHF. The full variable domain, completed using reference TRBV19 and TRBJ1-6, is DGGITQSPKYLFRKEGQNVTLSCEQNLNHDAMYWYRQDPGQGLRLIYYSQIVNDFQKGDIAEGYSVSREKKESFPLTVTSAQKNPTAFYLCASSMAGRDSPLHFGNGTRLTVT.